This T cell receptor (beta chain) emerged from a study of blood T cell repertoires in COVID-19. Study-wide context: PBMCs, B-cell-depleted T cells, or T cells were the source of the cDNA or gDNA that made up the material.

Participants came from 24 US areas, aged about 18 to 100 years. Assay used: immunoSEQ multiplex PCR; TCRdb lists only in-frame clones, some missing. The repertoire holds hundreds of thousands of clones, 85% seen once, with 2% to 3% in the top ten. Looked up from germline, CDR1 is SGDLS and CDR2 is YYNGEE. The CDR3 is 15 amino acids. The V end lost 3 bases, the J end lost 4 bases, and 13 bases lay between the germline ends. V is TRBV9 and J is TRBJ2-2, with D possibly TRBD1 on 6 matching bases. Input material: PBMCs or T cells enriched from blood (not recorded which). The receptor comes from a woman aged 50 to 65 who had recovered from COVID-19. The CDR3 coding sequence is TGTGCCAGCAGCGCCCAGGGGTCGCGCACCGGGGAGCTGTTTTTT. It encodes CASSAQGSRTGELFF.